This is a list of T cell receptor beta chains from one sample in a study of T cell repertoires in cytomegalovirus infection. TCRdb redid the calling of the reads with MiXCR, one entry per CDR3 protein. The table shows about 130,000 distinct CDR3 sequences, with more than 25% occurring only once. The antigens of these receptors remain unknown. Sequenced here: CD8+ T cells from cultured PBMCs, sampled from culture after CMV antigen stimulation. These receptors were obtained from a human donor in good health (CMV status not recorded). Some clones in this sample may be carry-over from other donors' samples. Each CDR3 is given with its conserved first and last residue.

J: TRBJ2-5; V: TRBV27; length: 13; CDR3: CASSLGRRETQYF
J: TRBJ1-1; V: TRBV6-5; length: 17; CDR3: CASSSPSTGGSNTEAFF
J: TRBJ1-1; V: TRBV4-1; length: 17; CDR3: CASSRHWTGGTDTEAFF
J: TRBJ2-7; V: TRBV20-1; length: 13; CDR3: CSAYLQEYYEQYF
J: TRBJ1-1; V: TRBV13; length: 18; CDR3: CASSGPWALSAPNTEAFF
J: TRBJ1-1; V: TRBV7-6; length: 14; CDR3: CASSGGEANTEAFF
J: TRBJ1-5; V: TRBV7-2; length: 15; CDR3: CASSSGRGSNQPQHF
J: TRBJ1-5; V: TRBV7-2; length: 17; CDR3: CASSLYDSPNSNQPQHF
J: TRBJ2-1; V: TRBV24-1; length: 15; CDR3: CATSDSRGDENEQFF
J: TRBJ2-7; V: TRBV7-8; length: 15; CDR3: CASSSGDPTTYEQYF
J: TRBJ2-6; V: TRBV12-3/TRBV12-4; length: 13; CDR3: CASSSRDPNVLTF
J: TRBJ2-2; V: TRBV7-2; length: 15; CDR3: CASSLVGAPGGELFF
J: TRBJ1-5; V: TRBV7-6; length: 17; CDR3: CASSSDREFGSNQPQHF
J: TRBJ2-3; V: TRBV7-2; length: 18; CDR3: CASSISGGPLDRTDTQYF
J: TRBJ2-6; V: TRBV7-2; length: 14; CDR3: CASSEGYGANVLTF
J: TRBJ1-1; V: TRBV6-1; length: 19; CDR3: CASSEGGLDRAFGVTEAFF
J: TRBJ1-2; V: TRBV28; length: 17; CDR3: CASSFPGQGAPHYGYTF
J: TRBJ2-2; V: TRBV6-1; length: 14; CDR3: CASSIQARSGELFF
J: TRBJ1-6; V: TRBV7-6; length: 16; CDR3: CASSPQLSNYNSPLHF
J: TRBJ1-5; V: TRBV2; length: 14; CDR3: CASSVGQGNQPQHF
J: TRBJ1-4; V: TRBV12-3/TRBV12-4; length: 19; CDR3: CASSPDYGTGHPEAEKLFF
J: TRBJ1-4; V: TRBV19; length: 13; CDR3: CASSADIPEKLFF